These 32 T cell receptor beta chains originate from one sample sequenced in a study of blood T cell repertoires in COVID-19. The repertoire was sequenced with immunoSEQ multiplex PCR; TCRdb's copy has only in-frame clones and lacks some. The sample lists about 140,000 clones, roughly 79% occurring once. The sequenced material came from PBMCs or T cells enriched from blood (not recorded which). The receptor set was obtained from a woman aged 50 to 65 who had recovered from COVID-19.

This clone appeared a single time. The rearrangement joins TRBV23-1 to TRBJ1-6; possibly TRBD1 for D (6 bases). TRBV23-1 is given ORF status, its function remaining uncertain. The CDR3 has 16 residues. Trimming removed 1 base from V and 5 bases from J, with 12 bases in between. CDR3 region: CASSQLGDTHNSPLHF. The CDR3 DNA reads TGCGCCAGCAGTCAATTGGGGGACACCCATAATTCACCCCTCCACTTT.

The chain carries TRBV7-3 and TRBJ2-5; 8 bases match TRBD2. The V gene end was trimmed by 2 bases and the J gene end by 2 bases; junction bases not matched to a gene: 4. The V gene's germline CDR1 is SGHTA and CDR2 FQGTGA. The CDR3 contains 15 residues. Here the CDR3 reads CASSLGGGRQETQYF. CDR3 nucleotides: TGTGCCAGCAGCTTAGGTGGCGGGAGGCAAGAGACCCAGTACTTC.

V is TRBV4-1 and J is TRBJ1-5, with D hard to call. Germline CDR1 MGHRA, CDR2 YSYEKL. The CDR3 runs 15 residues. Deletions cut 0 bases from V and 3 bases from J, with 9 bases between. CDR3 sequence (DNA): TGCGCCAGCAGCCAAGATTACAGAGTCAATCAGCCCCAGCATTTT. Its protein product is CASSQDYRVNQPQHF.

This sequence joins TRBV12-3 or TRBV12-4 and TRBJ2-7; D remains ambiguous. The CDR3 has 12 amino acids. V gave up 5 bases and J gave up 1 base, with 6 bases separating them. Written as DNA, the CDR3 is TGTGCCAGCAGTCTCGGTTCCTACGAGCAGTACTTC. Translating gives CASSLGSYEQYF.

J is TRBJ1-4 and V is TRBV28; D possibly corresponds to TRBD1 (6 bases). In germline, CDR1 is MDHEN, CDR2 SYDVKM. This CDR3 contains 13 residues. The V end was cut by 2 bases, the J end by 14 bases, with 15 bases between. The chain's CDR3 is CASSLSPLGGLFF. The DNA for the CDR3 is TGTGCCAGCAGTTTAAGTCCGCTAGGGGGTCTGTTTTTT.

The rearrangement joins TRBV19 to TRBJ2-7; D possibly corresponds to TRBD1 (5 bases). The V end was cut by 1 base, the J end by 2 bases, with 12 bases between. Germline CDR1 is LNHDA and CDR2 is SQIVND (reference sequence). The CDR3 has 15 residues. CDR3 loop: CASSIGQLSPYEQYF. The CDR3 bases are TGTGCCAGTAGTATAGGACAGCTTTCTCCCTACGAGCAGTACTTC.

This clone has just one count. J is TRBJ2-1 and V is TRBV6-4; D gene uncertain. Germline lookup yields CDR1 MRHNA and CDR2 SNTAGT. CDR3 size: 15 residues. With 0 bases removed from V and 0 bases from J, the gap between germline ends came to 6 bases. In nucleotides, the CDR3 is TGTGCCAGCAGTGACTCGGCTGGCTCCTACAATGAGCAGTTCTTC. Translating it yields CASSDSAGSYNEQFF.

The V and J genes are TRBV7-9 and TRBJ1-4; 8 bases agree with TRBD1. Looked up from germline, CDR1 is SEHNR and CDR2 is FQNEAQ (reference sequence). This CDR3 has 15 residues. Unmatched junction bases numbered 9, after V lost 5 bases and J lost 7 bases. The CDR3 DNA is TGTGCCAGCAGCATTTGGACAGGGAGGAGTGAAAAACTGTTTTTT. Protein: CASSIWTGRSEKLFF.

A few counts support this clone. The V and J genes are TRBV27 and TRBJ1-1; perhaps TRBD1 as D (6 bases). V was pared by 6 bases and J by 0 bases, with 11 bases between. The V gene's germline CDR1 is MNHEY and CDR2 SMNVEV (reference sequence). This CDR3 region has 14 residues. CDR3 protein: CASSQDSMNTEAFF. As DNA, the CDR3 is TGTGCCAGCAGCCAGGACAGCATGAACACTGAAGCTTTCTTT.

In DNA, the CDR3 is TGTGCCACCGGCAGGGGGAACACTGAAGCTTTCTTT. It codes for CATGRGNTEAFF. The J gene is TRBJ1-1, the V gene TRBV10-3; possibly TRBD1 for D (6 bases). The CDR3 is made up of 12 amino acids. The V gene's germline CDR1 is ENHRY and CDR2 SYGVKD. With 10 bases removed from V and 1 base from J, the gap between germline ends came to 10 bases.

The CDR3 nucleotides read TGTGCCAGCAGCCAAGGTCTAGCGGGAGGGCCCTACAATGAGCAGTTCTTC. It specifies CASSQGLAGGPYNEQFF. This chain connects TRBV3-1 (or the pseudogene TRBV3-2) to TRBJ2-1; 12 nucleotides align to TRBD2. Trimming at V came to 1 base and at J to 2 bases, leaving 3 bases not matched to a gene. From germline, CDR1 is LGHDT and CDR2 YNNKEL (reference sequence). The CDR3 length is 17 residues.

This chain links TRBV5-6 with TRBJ1-1; the match to TRBD1 covers 11 bases. CDR1 and CDR2 (germline): SGHDT, YYEEEE. With 1 base clipped from V and 10 bases from J, the junction kept 15 bases outside the gene matches. The CDR3 has 17 residues. The CDR3 sequence: CASSLRGTGGKRLGAFF. In DNA form, the CDR3 reads TGTGCCAGCAGCTTGAGAGGGACAGGGGGAAAGAGGTTGGGAGCTTTCTTT.

The chain has TRBV25-1 and TRBJ2-5; a weak D match, TRBD1 (5 bases). Germline loops: CDR1 MGHDK, CDR2 SYGVNS. The CDR3 has 16 residues. The V end was cut by 4 bases, the J end by 0 bases, with 15 bases between. CDR3 residues: CASSAWTIDDQETQYF. The CDR3, as DNA: TGTGCCAGCAGTGCGTGGACAATTGACGACCAAGAGACCCAGTACTTC.

This chain links TRBV19 with TRBJ2-1; 10 bases map to TRBD2. Germline assignment: CDR1 LNHDA and CDR2 SQIVND (reference sequence). Trimming removed 3 bases from V and 12 bases from J; junction bases left unmatched: 14. The CDR3 is 16 amino acids. The chain's CDR3 is CASSIKPWTSGDRQFF. The CDR3 DNA reads TGTGCCAGTAGTATCAAACCCTGGACTAGCGGAGACCGGCAGTTCTTC.

This chain connects TRBV4-1 to TRBJ1-2, with 12 bases identical to TRBD1. CDR3 length: 14 residues. With 1 base clipped from V and 8 bases from J, the junction kept 2 bases outside the gene matches. The germline gives CDR1 MGHRA, CDR2 YSYEKL. The CDR3 sequence: CASSQGDRGRGYTF. Here the CDR3 DNA reads TGCGCCAGCAGCCAAGGGGACAGGGGGCGAGGCTACACCTTC.

The chain is built from TRBV7-9 and TRBJ1-2, with D tentatively TRBD1 (6 bases). The CDR3 runs 15 residues. The germline V and J ends were trimmed by 5 bases and 3 bases, with 16 bases remaining between them. The germline CDR1 and CDR2 sequences are SEHNR and FQNEAQ (reference sequence). The CDR3 is CASSPSGGQDYGYTF. CDR3 bases: TGTGCCAGCAGCCCTTCCGGGGGGCAAGACTATGGCTACACCTTC. Full variable domain (rest looked up from reference TRBV7-9 and TRBJ1-2): DTGVSQNPRHKITKRGQNVTFRCDPISEHNRLYWYRQTLGQGPEFLTYFQNEAQLEKSRLLSDRFSAERPKGSFSTLEIQRTEQGDSAMYLCASSPSGGQDYGYTFGSGTRLTVV.

The chain joins TRBV29-1 to TRBJ2-7, with D possibly being TRBD1 (6 bases). Germline V CDR1 and CDR2: SQVTM, ANQGSEA. The CDR3 loop spans 13 amino acids. With 5 bases removed from V and 5 bases from J, the gap between germline ends came to 16 bases. The CDR3 is CSVQLRGVNEQYF. The CDR3 DNA sequence: TGCAGCGTTCAACTCAGGGGTGTCAACGAGCAGTACTTC.

The gene calls are TRBV6-5 and TRBJ2-1; TRBD2 agrees at 9 bases. After removal of 11 bases from V and 8 bases from J, the junction contained 7 bases not matched to a gene. Per the germline V gene, CDR1 is MNHEY and CDR2 is SVGAGI. CDR3 length: 12 amino acids. CDR3 sequence reads: CAEGGRGDEQFF. CDR3 bases: TGTGCCGAGGGCGGGAGGGGCGATGAGCAGTTCTTC.

J is TRBJ2-2 and V is TRBV7-3; 8 bases are shared with TRBD1. Germline V lookup: CDR1 SGHTA, CDR2 FQGTGA. Germline trimming cut 4 bases from V and 6 bases from J; bases unmatched to any gene: 4. The CDR3 length is 14 residues. For the CDR3, the DNA is TGTGCCAGCAGCTCGACAGGGGCGGCCGGGGAGCTGTTTTTT. It specifies CASSSTGAAGELFF. Variable domain in full (rest from reference TRBV7-3 and TRBJ2-2): GAGVSQTPSNKVTEKGKYVELRCDPISGHTALYWYRQSLGQGPEFLIYFQGTGAADDSGLPNDRFFAVRPEGSVSTLKIQRTERGDSAVYLCASSSTGAAGELFFGEGSRLTVL.

The chain recombines TRBV6-1 with TRBJ2-3; 12 bases match TRBD2. From germline, CDR1 is MNHNS and CDR2 SASEGT. The CDR3 totals 19 residues. V shed 0 bases and J 1 base; nucleotides not matched to a gene: 8. In nucleotides, the CDR3 is TGTGCCAGCAGTGAAGCAAGCACTAGCGGGAGGTGGGGCACAGATACGCAGTATTTT. This codes for CASSEASTSGRWGTDTQYF.

The rearrangement joins TRBV3-1 (or the pseudogene TRBV3-2) to TRBJ2-1; possibly TRBD1 for D (5 bases). Germline V gives CDR1 LGHDT, CDR2 YNNKEL (reference sequence). The CDR3 contains 11 residues. Trimming cost V 6 bases and J 9 bases, with 9 bases left between them. CDR3: CASRDSSEQFF. CDR3 in DNA: TGTGCCAGCAGAGACAGCAGTGAGCAGTTCTTC.

This clone was detected a few times. The chain links TRBV27 to TRBJ1-2; the match to TRBD1 covers 10 bases. The J segment lost 4 bases and the V segment lost 2 bases, leaving 4 bases of the junction unmatched. The germline V gene has CDR1 MNHEY and CDR2 SMNVEV (reference sequence). This CDR3 is built from 15 residues. Written as DNA, the CDR3 is TGTGCCAGCAGTTTAGGGACAGGGGACCTCTATGGCTACACCTTC. This translates into CASSLGTGDLYGYTF.

This chain uses TRBV11-2 with TRBJ2-5; 7 bases fit TRBD1. This CDR3 contains 14 residues. Germline V gives CDR1 SGHAT, CDR2 FQNNGV. The junction had 4 bases not matched to a gene; V was cut back by 5 bases and J by 1 base. In DNA form, the CDR3 reads TGTGCCAGCAGCAACGGACAGGCCCAAGAGACCCAGTACTTC. Translating it yields CASSNGQAQETQYF.

This clone was seen just once. The J gene is TRBJ2-1, the V gene TRBV28, with TRBD2 matching 12 bases. CDR3 size: 14 residues. Germline values: CDR1 MDHEN, CDR2 SYDVKM. Trimming cost V 10 bases and J 7 bases; bases outside gene matches: 8. The CDR3 reads CATFTSGRLNEQFF. As DNA, the CDR3 is TGTGCCACTTTCACTAGCGGGAGGTTGAATGAGCAGTTCTTC.

There are a few counts of this clone. The rearrangement joins TRBV12-3 or TRBV12-4 to TRBJ1-5; D not resolved. V lost 5 bases, J lost 6 bases, and 8 bases lay in between. This CDR3 is 12 amino acids long. The CDR3 here is CASSPLGQPQHF. The CDR3 DNA reads TGTGCCAGCAGTCCTCTAGGTCAGCCCCAGCATTTT.

The chain is built from TRBV7-9 and TRBJ1-6, with 9 bases that match TRBD1. This CDR3 contains 17 residues. Germline V lookup: CDR1 SEHNR, CDR2 FQNEAQ (reference sequence). The junction had 10 bases not matched to a gene; V was cut back by 5 bases and J by 5 bases. The CDR3 DNA is TGTGCCAGCAGCCCGGGACAGGGAGGTACTAATAATTCACCCCTCCACTTT. Amino acids: CASSPGQGGTNNSPLHF.

The V call is TRBV28, the J call TRBJ1-3; tentative D call: TRBD1 (5 bases). Trimming removed 4 bases at V and 1 base at J, with 11 bases between. The CDR3 has 15 residues. Germline CDR1 is MDHEN and CDR2 is SYDVKM. Here the CDR3 reads CASSSPGQSGNTIYF. The CDR3 DNA follows: TGTGCCAGCAGTTCCCCAGGACAATCTGGAAACACCATATATTTT.

The V gene is TRBV27, the J gene TRBJ1-5, with a tentative D call TRBD1 (5 bases). The CDR3 covers 13 residues. CDR1 and CDR2 from the germline V gene are MNHEY and SMNVEV (reference sequence). Trimming removed 5 bases from V and 4 bases from J, with 9 bases in between. The CDR3 DNA follows: TGTGCCAGCAGTCTACAGGAGAATCAGCCCCAGCATTTT. This sequence encodes CASSLQENQPQHF.

This chain links TRBV6-5 with TRBJ1-6; D is unresolved. The CDR3 extends over 12 amino acids. Germline V lookup: CDR1 MNHEY, CDR2 SVGAGI. The V and J ends lost 2 bases and 8 bases respectively, with 4 bases between them. The CDR3 loop reads CASSYTDSPLHF. In nucleotides, the CDR3 is TGTGCCAGCAGTTACACGGATTCACCCCTCCACTTT.

The genes are TRBV4-2 and TRBJ1-2, with TRBD1 as a possible D gene (5 bases). With 0 bases removed from V and 10 bases from J, the gap between germline ends came to 18 bases. CDR1 and CDR2 (germline): LGHNA, YNFKEQ. CDR3 length: 15 residues. The CDR3, as DNA: TGTGCCAGCAGCCAAGATTGGGTGGGGGAGCGGGCCTACACCTTC. It specifies CASSQDWVGERAYTF.

The chain combines TRBV10-3 with TRBJ1-4; D is possibly TRBD1 (5 bases). The CDR3 spans 14 residues. Germline CDR1 and CDR2: ENHRY and SYGVKD. V was shortened by 11 bases and J by 3 bases, with 16 bases between the two germline ends. CDR3 nucleotides: TGTGCCGCGGGCGGGGCTAGGGCTAATGAAAAACTGTTTTTT. This translates into CAAGGARANEKLFF.

The gene calls are TRBV11-3 and TRBJ1-1; D is undetermined. Between the trimmed V and J ends, which lost 2 bases and 0 bases, there was a span of 4 bases. CDR3 length equals 13 residues. Germline V gene lookup returns CDR1 SGHNT and CDR2 YENEEA. CDR3 nucleotide sequence: TGTGCCAGCAGCTTACGGGTGAACACTGAAGCTTTCTTT. Its translation is CASSLRVNTEAFF.